This record looks at one TCR beta chain sequence and its context. Its antigen remains unidentified. The data were taken from a study of T cells in Graves' hyperthyroidism and ophthalmopathy. Study-level information: Peripheral blood collection took place at initial diagnosis, before any treatment. Study-wide findings and caveats: By a 13 V-J model, ophthalmopathy was set apart from stable hyperthyroidism.

RNA transcripts were the template for amplifying TCR beta CDR3 regions. The TCR CDR3 first-round RT-PCR relied on the HTBI primer set. TCRdb reprocessed the multiplex PCR reads via MiXCR and lists one record per CDR3 protein. The sample gives around 800,000 distinct CDR3 sequences, 38% of which show up once; 8.9% is in the top ten. The origin of this receptor is a man between 18 and 29 years old with Graves' hyperthyroidism. Sequenced: blood.

The CDR3 sequence: CASSQGVETFF. CDR3 sequence (DNA): TGCGCCAGCAGCCAAGGGGTCGAGACTTTCTTT. The chain uses TRBV4-1 and TRBJ1-1; D gene uncertain. V gave up 1 base and J gave up 12 bases, with 9 bases separating them. The CDR3 spans 11 residues. The germline gives CDR1 MGHRA, CDR2 YSYEKL.